The 2 T cell receptor beta chains reported below all come from one sample, sequenced in a study of shared clonotypes between healthy human individuals. Profiled with immunoSEQ multiplex PCR; TCRdb holds only in-frame clones, not every one. The sample contains some 1,900,000 clones, about 95% of which appear only once. Naive CD8 isolation took CD45RO-negative cells positively selected for CCR7 and excluded terminally differentiated effector memory CD45RA+ cells. Material for sequencing was naive CD8+ T cells sorted from blood. The receptors shown here come from a man between 18 and 29 years old in good health.

This rearrangement joins TRBV9 to TRBJ1-1; possibly TRBD1 for D (5 bases). Germline CDR1 SGDLS, CDR2 YYNGEE. This CDR3 has 14 residues. V lost 0 bases and J 5 bases, leaving 11 bases between the germline ends. The CDR3 sequence: CASSVEGDRTEAFF. The CDR3 DNA reads TGTGCCAGCAGCGTAGAAGGGGATCGTACTGAAGCTTTCTTT. Drawing the rest from reference TRBV9 and TRBJ1-1, the complete variable domain is DSGVTQTPKHLITATGQRVTLRCSPRSGDLSVYWYQQSLDQGLQFLIQYYNGEERAKGNILERFSAQQFPDLHSELNLSSLELGDSALYFCASSVEGDRTEAFFGQGTRLTVV.

The chain recombines TRBV5-1 with TRBJ2-7; D is perhaps TRBD1 (6 bases). The germline V gene encodes CDR1 SGHRS and CDR2 YFSETQ. V shed 2 bases and J shed 5 bases, with 11 bases lying between them. CDR3 length equals 13 residues. The DNA of the CDR3 is TGCGCCAGCAGCTTTGGACAGTTGGACGAGCAGTACTTC. Protein: CASSFGQLDEQYF.